This entry lists 19 T cell receptor beta chains sequenced from one sample in a study of siplizumab effects on memory and regulatory T cells. Method: immunoSEQ multiplex PCR; TCRdb's copy keeps in-frame clones and lacks some. The table records just over 60,000 clones, 79% of them present only once. What was sequenced was memory CD4+ T cells sorted from blood. The receptors were gathered from a human donor in good health.

This clone was seen a handful of times. This sequence joins TRBV6-5 and TRBJ2-5; possibly TRBD1 or TRBD2 for D (5 bases each). V was shortened by 5 bases and J by 2 bases, with 15 bases between the two germline ends. In germline, CDR1 is MNHEY, CDR2 SVGAGI. The CDR3 length is 15 residues. As DNA, the CDR3 is TGTGCCAGCAGTCCTTGGGACGGAACACAAGAGACCCAGTACTTC. It codes for CASSPWDGTQETQYF.

In this sample, this clone turned up once. The V and J genes are TRBV19 and TRBJ1-5; TRBD1 matches at 11 bases. This CDR3 contains 18 residues. The V and J ends lost 4 bases and 7 bases, in that order; junction bases with no gene match: 15. Germline V gene lookup returns CDR1 LNHDA and CDR2 SQIVND (reference sequence). In DNA, the CDR3 is TGTGCCAGTAGTAAAAGGACAGGGGGCGCGGATACGGGCCAGCCCCAGCATTTT. Its protein product is CASSKRTGGADTGQPQHF.

The gene calls are TRBV19 and TRBJ1-2; D uncertain. The CDR3 extends over 13 amino acids. Germline V CDR1 and CDR2: LNHDA, SQIVND (reference sequence). Trimming left V 3 bases short and J 0 bases short, with 5 bases between. CDR3 sequence reads: CASSIQPNYGYTF. The CDR3 DNA reads as TGTGCCAGTAGTATTCAGCCTAACTATGGCTACACCTTC.

DNA of the CDR3: TGTGCCAGCAGCTCTTTAGCGGGGAGTAAGAACGAGCAGTACTTC. It yields the protein CASSSLAGSKNEQYF. The genes are TRBV7-2 and TRBJ2-7; 8 bases line up with TRBD2. Germline CDR1 SGHTA, CDR2 FQGNSA. V was clipped by 4 bases and J by 5 bases; unmatched bases: 10. The CDR3 contains 15 residues.

The genes are TRBV6-5 and TRBJ1-6; weak D call: TRBD1 (5 bases). The length of the CDR3 is 14 residues. V was trimmed by 6 bases and J by 4 bases, leaving 10 bases between them. Per germline, CDR1 MNHEY and CDR2 SVGAGI. CDR3 protein: CASRGTDYNSPLHF. The CDR3, as DNA: TGTGCCAGCAGGGGGACGGATTATAATTCACCCCTCCACTTT.

The chain uses TRBV6-5 and TRBJ1-1; a weak D match, TRBD1 (6 bases). The germline V and J ends were trimmed by 6 bases and 0 bases, with 11 bases remaining between them. The CDR3 is 14 residues long. The V gene's germline CDR1 is MNHEY and CDR2 SVGAGI. The CDR3 loop is CASRRQEMNTEAFF. DNA for the CDR3: TGTGCCAGCAGGCGACAGGAGATGAACACTGAAGCTTTCTTT.

This clone was found once. The V and J genes are TRBV7-9 and TRBJ1-1; the D gene is possibly TRBD1 (6 bases). V was clipped by 3 bases and J by 0 bases, with 14 bases between them. CDR1 is SEHNR and CDR2 is FQNEAQ in the germline V gene (reference sequence). There are 16 residues in the CDR3. The CDR3 loop is CASSFSGVPLNTEAFF. The CDR3 nucleotides read TGTGCCAGCAGCTTTTCAGGGGTCCCATTGAACACTGAAGCTTTCTTT.

The chain carries TRBV15 and TRBJ2-1; a possible D gene is TRBD2 (7 bases). V shed 0 bases and J shed 10 bases, with 16 bases lying between them. The CDR3 is made up of 15 amino acids. Germline-derived CDR1 and CDR2 are LNHNV and YYDKDF (reference sequence). Here the CDR3 reads CATSRDRGARSEQFF. DNA of the CDR3: TGTGCCACCAGCAGAGATCGGGGGGCCCGTTCCGAGCAGTTCTTC.

The chain carries TRBV7-8 and TRBJ1-5; tentative D call: TRBD1 (5 bases). CDR1 SGHVS and CDR2 FQNEAQ come from the germline V gene. V was trimmed by 5 bases and J by 1 base, leaving 6 bases between them. The CDR3 has 13 residues. CDR3 sequence (DNA): TGTGCCAGCAGCCGGGACAGCAATCAGCCCCAGCATTTT. Protein product: CASSRDSNQPQHF.

CDR3 amino acids: CASSPDRAHYGYTF. The DNA for the CDR3 is TGTGCCAGCAGCCCGGACAGGGCCCACTATGGCTACACCTTC. The gene calls are TRBV5-4 and TRBJ1-2, with 8 bases lining up with TRBD1. The CDR3 is 14 amino acids. Trimming at V came to 4 bases and at J to 3 bases, leaving 5 bases not matched to a gene. Germline assignment: CDR1 SGHNT and CDR2 YYREEE (reference sequence).

This chain uses TRBV4-3 with TRBJ2-2; maybe TRBD2 (6 bases). The germline V gene encodes CDR1 LGHNA and CDR2 YSLEER. CDR3 length equals 17 residues. Trimming pared 5 bases from V and 5 bases from J, leaving 21 bases between. The CDR3 bases are TGCGCCAGCAGCTCTCCCAGGGAGGACGTAAAGACCGGGGAGCTGTTTTTT. Protein: CASSSPREDVKTGELFF.

This rearrangement joins TRBV7-3 to TRBJ2-3; 11 nucleotides line up with TRBD2. This CDR3 is 17 amino acids long. With 2 bases clipped from V and 2 bases from J, the junction kept 6 bases outside the gene matches. Germline CDR1 and CDR2: SGHTA and FQGTGA. The CDR3 coding sequence is TGTGCCAGCAGCTTACGGCTAGCGGGGGGTCTCACAGATACGCAGTATTTT. Amino acids: CASSLRLAGGLTDTQYF.

The chain couples TRBV2 to TRBJ1-6; 8 bases map to TRBD1. V lost 6 bases, J lost 8 bases, and 15 bases stayed unmatched. Germline assignment: CDR1 SNHLY and CDR2 FYNNEI. CDR3 length: 17 residues. CDR3 DNA sequence: TGTGCCAGCAGAGTCGGTATCAGACAGGGGTGGGATTCACCCCTCCACTTT. Translated, it gives CASRVGIRQGWDSPLHF. The full variable domain, with the rest looked up from reference TRBV2 and TRBJ1-6, is EPEVTQTPSHQVTQMGQEVILRCVPISNHLYFYWYRQILGQKVEFLVSFYNNEISEKSEIFDDQFSVERPDGSNFTLKIRSTKLEDSAMYFCASRVGIRQGWDSPLHFGNGTRLTVT.

This clone came up once. The chain carries TRBV5-5 and TRBJ2-5; a weak D match, TRBD2 (5 bases). The J call could be wrong; TRBJ2-7 is a better fit for the DNA end. The CDR3 runs to 15 residues. Germline CDR1 and CDR2: SGHKS and YYEKEE (reference sequence). The chain's CDR3 is CASSLSEGWTYEQYF. The CDR3 DNA reads TGTGCCAGCAGCTTAAGCGAGGGTTGGACCTACGAGCAGTACTTC.

This clone came up once. The gene calls are TRBV25-1 and TRBJ1-1, with TRBD1 matching 7 bases. The CDR3 is made up of 13 amino acids. Unmatched junction bases numbered 3, after V lost 4 bases and J lost 4 bases. The germline V gene has CDR1 MGHDK and CDR2 SYGVNS. CDR3 loop: CASSVAGGTEAFF. The CDR3 nucleotides are TGTGCCAGCAGTGTGGCAGGGGGCACTGAAGCTTTCTTT.

This clone was found a few times. This chain links TRBV6-1 with TRBJ2-5; D gene ambiguous. In germline, CDR1 is MNHNS, CDR2 SASEGT. Trimming took 8 bases from V and 4 from J, leaving 17 bases between them. CDR3 length equals 14 residues. The DNA of the CDR3 is TGTGCCAGCTCGTCTGGAACCTTTTCAGAGACCCAGTACTTC. Its protein is CASSSGTFSETQYF.

The chain joins TRBV5-4 to TRBJ2-7; tentatively, D is TRBD1 (5 bases). The germline V gene encodes CDR1 SGHNT and CDR2 YYREEE (reference sequence). Trimming removed 0 bases at V and 5 bases at J, with 15 bases between. There are 15 residues in the CDR3. This CDR3 reads CASSLALAGYDEQYF. CDR3 bases: TGTGCCAGCAGCTTGGCCTTGGCAGGGTACGACGAGCAGTACTTC.

V usage is TRBV6-1 and J usage is TRBJ1-4, with 7 bases aligning to TRBD1. Germline-derived CDR1 and CDR2 are MNHNS and SASEGT. The CDR3 consists of 18 residues. With 0 bases clipped from V and 0 bases from J, the junction kept 7 bases outside the gene matches. CDR3 DNA: TGTGCCAGCAGTGAAGCGCAGAGGGGGCAGGCAACTAATGAAAAACTGTTTTTT. Its protein product is CASSEAQRGQATNEKLFF.

The chain joins TRBV11-1 to TRBJ2-7; D is perhaps TRBD2 (5 bases). This CDR3 is built from 16 residues. Trimming left V 0 bases short and J 0 bases short, with 12 bases between. The germline CDR1 and CDR2 sequences are SGHAT and FQDESV (reference sequence). This CDR3 is CASSLALLVGSYEQYF. The CDR3 nucleotides are TGTGCCAGCAGCTTAGCGTTACTAGTAGGCTCCTACGAGCAGTACTTC.